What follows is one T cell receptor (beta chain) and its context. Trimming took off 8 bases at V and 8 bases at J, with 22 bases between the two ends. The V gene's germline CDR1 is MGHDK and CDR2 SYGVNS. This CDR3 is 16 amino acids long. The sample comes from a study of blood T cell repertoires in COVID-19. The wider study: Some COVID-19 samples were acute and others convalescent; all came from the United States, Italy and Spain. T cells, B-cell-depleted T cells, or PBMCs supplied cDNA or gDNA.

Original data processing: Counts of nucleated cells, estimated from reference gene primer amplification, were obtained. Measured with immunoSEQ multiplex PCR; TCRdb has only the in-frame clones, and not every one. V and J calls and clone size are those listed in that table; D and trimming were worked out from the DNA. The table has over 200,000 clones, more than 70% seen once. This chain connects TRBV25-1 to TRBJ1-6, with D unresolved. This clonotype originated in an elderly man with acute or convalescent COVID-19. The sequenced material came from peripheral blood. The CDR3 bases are TGTGCCAGCGCAATGACCGGGGATCGTTATGATTCACCCCTCCACTTT. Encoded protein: CASAMTGDRYDSPLHF. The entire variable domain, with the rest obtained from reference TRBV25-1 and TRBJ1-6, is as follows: EADIYQTPRYLVIGTGKKITLECSQTMGHDKMYWYQQDPGMELHLIHYSYGVNSTEKGDLSSESTVSRIRTEHFPLTLESARPSHTSQYLCASAMTGDRYDSPLHFGNGTRLTVT.